This T cell receptor beta chain appears in the sequencing data of a study of Graves' ophthalmopathy and Graves' hyperthyroidism. A word on this clonotype: Its specificity is not known.

Broader study findings: Ophthalmopathy cases were distinguished from stable hyperthyroidism by a 13-signature model, reaching around 90% sensitivity and around 81% specificity.

The authors amplified TCR beta CDR3 regions, and they did so from RNA transcripts for repertoire sequencing. An opening RT-PCR round employed HTBI primers and preceded a second-round multiplex PCR. TCRdb called the multiplex PCR reads again in MiXCR, with one record for every CDR3 protein. Of about 220,000 distinct CDR3 sequences detected, 20% to 25% appear once; the ten largest clones hold 43%. Physicians reached a diagnosis by relying on clinical symptoms, serum thyroxine, TRAb, thyroid ultrasound and orbital computed tomography. The sample comprised peripheral blood. The sequence derives from a woman aged 50 to 60 with Graves' ophthalmopathy.

The CDR3 bases are TGTGCCAGCTCCCAGACAGGATTCCCGAATTCACCCCTCCACTTT. Residues: CASSQTGFPNSPLHF. This chain connects TRBV18 to TRBJ1-6, with a tentative D call TRBD1 (6 bases). This CDR3 has 15 amino acids. The V and J ends lost 6 bases and 7 bases respectively, with 16 bases between them. Per the germline V gene, CDR1 is KGHSH and CDR2 is LQKENI.